These T cell receptor beta chains were read from a single sample in a study of T cells after posttransplantation cyclophosphamide. Produced via immunoSEQ multiplex PCR; TCRdb's table is partial and in-frame only. In the table there are 35,000 to 40,000 clones, roughly 78% of which are singletons. The sequencing here drew on CD4+ T cells sorted from blood, taken roughly 2,000 days after a stem cell transplant with posttransplant cyclophosphamide. The receptors were gathered from a female patient in her forties who received an allogeneic stem cell transplant from a related donor, was CMV-positive, and had no GVHD. A share of the T cells may be of graft donor origin. Both conserved end residues are part of each CDR3. The order of the fields is V gene, J gene, D gene, clone size, CDR3 DNA, CDR3 protein. A D gene is named only where the DNA matches it firmly. Size is omitted from some rows. Given values are once, few, many or a class for expanded clones.

v_call: TRBV5-6; j_call: TRBJ2-3; d_call: TRBD2; clone_size: few; cdr3_nt: TGTGCCAGCAGCTCCCCCCGTGCGGGGGGGCGAAATACGCAGTATTTT; cdr3_aa: CASSSPRAGGRNTQYF
v_call: TRBV15; j_call: TRBJ1-4; d_call: .; clone_size: .; cdr3_nt: TGTGCCACCAGCAGAGATCCTGATGAAAAACTGTTTTTT; cdr3_aa: CATSRDPDEKLFF
v_call: TRBV27; j_call: TRBJ1-2; d_call: TRBD1; clone_size: .; cdr3_nt: TGTGCCAGCGGGACAGGGAACTATGGCTACACCTTC; cdr3_aa: CASGTGNYGYTF
v_call: TRBV2; j_call: TRBJ2-3; d_call: TRBD2; clone_size: .; cdr3_nt: TGTGCCAGCAGCGGCGCGGGGGGTATCACAGATACGCAGTATTTT; cdr3_aa: CASSGAGGITDTQYF
v_call: TRBV29-1; j_call: TRBJ1-5; d_call: TRBD1; clone_size: .; cdr3_nt: TGCAGCGTGGGACAGTCATTCAATCAGCCCCAGCATTTT; cdr3_aa: CSVGQSFNQPQHF
v_call: TRBV13; j_call: TRBJ1-4; d_call: .; clone_size: .; cdr3_nt: TGTGCCAGCAGTTATGGCGGGGTCCGTGAAAAACTGTTTTTT; cdr3_aa: CASSYGGVREKLFF
v_call: TRBV19; j_call: TRBJ1-6; d_call: .; clone_size: once; cdr3_nt: TGTGCCAGTAGTATAAATTCCGCTACGACCCTCCACTTT; cdr3_aa: CASSINSATTLHF
v_call: TRBV10-3; j_call: TRBJ1-4; d_call: TRBD1; clone_size: .; cdr3_nt: TGTGCCATCAGTGAGTCGCCAACCGGGACAGTGACTGAAAAACTGTTTTTT; cdr3_aa: CAISESPTGTVTEKLFF
v_call: TRBV19; j_call: TRBJ2-2; d_call: TRBD1; clone_size: once; cdr3_nt: TGTGCCAGTAGCACAACAGGGGAATACACCGGGGAGCTGTTTTTT; cdr3_aa: CASSTTGEYTGELFF
v_call: TRBV6-6; j_call: TRBJ2-7; d_call: TRBD1; clone_size: .; cdr3_nt: TGTGCCAGCAGCCGCCGGGGACAGGGATACGAGCAGTACTTC; cdr3_aa: CASSRRGQGYEQYF
v_call: TRBV28; j_call: TRBJ1-2; d_call: .; clone_size: .; cdr3_nt: TGTGCCAGCAGTCCAAGACAGGCCAACTACTATGGCTACACCTTC; cdr3_aa: CASSPRQANYYGYTF
v_call: TRBV7-3; j_call: TRBJ2-3; d_call: TRBD2; clone_size: .; cdr3_nt: TGTGCCAGCCGAGAGCGCGGGGGGGCAACAGATACGCAGTATTTT; cdr3_aa: CASRERGGATDTQYF
v_call: TRBV5-1; j_call: TRBJ1-1; d_call: .; clone_size: .; cdr3_nt: TGCGCCAGCAGCTTGGGTTTGGGGCCGAGCACTGAAGCTTTCTTT; cdr3_aa: CASSLGLGPSTEAFF
v_call: TRBV4-2; j_call: TRBJ2-2; d_call: .; clone_size: .; cdr3_nt: TGTGCCAGCAGCCAAGATCAGAACACCGGGGAGCTGTTTTTT; cdr3_aa: CASSQDQNTGELFF
v_call: TRBV19; j_call: TRBJ2-4; d_call: TRBD1; clone_size: .; cdr3_nt: TGTGCCAGTAGTATTAGTGGGACAGGGGTAGCCAAAAACATTCAGTACTTC; cdr3_aa: CASSISGTGVAKNIQYF
v_call: TRBV6-5; j_call: TRBJ2-1; d_call: TRBD2; clone_size: once; cdr3_nt: TGTGCCAGCAGCCGGGGAGGGGTCGGGGGTAATGAGCAGTTCTTC; cdr3_aa: CASSRGGVGGNEQFF
v_call: TRBV18; j_call: TRBJ1-6; d_call: .; clone_size: once; cdr3_nt: TGTGCCAGCTCACCCCTGGGTTGGGGGGGCGATAATTCACCCCTCCACTTT; cdr3_aa: CASSPLGWGGDNSPLHF
v_call: TRBV6-1; j_call: TRBJ1-4; d_call: .; clone_size: .; cdr3_nt: TGTGCCAGCAGTGATCGGGCACTCGGGGCGGGGTTGAAACTGTTTTTT; cdr3_aa: CASSDRALGAGLKLFF
v_call: TRBV5-1; j_call: TRBJ1-1; d_call: .; clone_size: .; cdr3_nt: TGCGCCAGCAGCCTTGGGCCAGCAGCTTTTGGCAGGGGAAACACTGAAGCTTTCTTT; cdr3_aa: CASSLGPAAFGRGNTEAFF